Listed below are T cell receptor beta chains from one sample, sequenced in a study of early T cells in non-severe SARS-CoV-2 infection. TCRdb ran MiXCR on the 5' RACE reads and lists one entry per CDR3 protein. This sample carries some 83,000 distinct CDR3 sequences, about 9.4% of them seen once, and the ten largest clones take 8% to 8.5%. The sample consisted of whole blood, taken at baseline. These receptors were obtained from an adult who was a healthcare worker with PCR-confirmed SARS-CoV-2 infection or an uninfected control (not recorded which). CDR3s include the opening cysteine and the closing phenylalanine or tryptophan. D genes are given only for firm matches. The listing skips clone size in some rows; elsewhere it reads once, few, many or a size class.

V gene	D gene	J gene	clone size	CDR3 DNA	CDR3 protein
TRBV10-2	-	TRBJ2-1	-	TGCGCCAGCAGGGACAGAAAGTACAATGAGCAGTTCTTC	CASRDRKYNEQFF
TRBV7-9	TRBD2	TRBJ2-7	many	TGTGCCAGCAGCCTTGTAGCGGGATGGACCTACGAGCAGTACTTC	CASSLVAGWTYEQYF
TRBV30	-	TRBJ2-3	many	TGTGCCTGGAGTTGGCGCGGGACGTACACAGATACGCAGTATTTT	CAWSWRGTYTDTQYF
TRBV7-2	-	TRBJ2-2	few	TGTGCCAGCAGCCATCCGAGGGACACCGGGGAGCTGTTTTTT	CASSHPRDTGELFF
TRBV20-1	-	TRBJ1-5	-	TGCAGTGCTAGAGATGCTCGGGGAAATCAGCCCCAGCATTTT	CSARDARGNQPQHF
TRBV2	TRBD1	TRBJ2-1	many	TGTGCCAGCAGCTCTTATCCCGGGACAGGGGGCACTGAGCAGTTCTTC	CASSSYPGTGGTEQFF
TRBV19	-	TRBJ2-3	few	TGTGCCAGTAGTCGACAAAATACGCAGTATTTT	CASSRQNTQYF
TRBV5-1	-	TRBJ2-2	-	TGCGCCAGCAGCAGGGACGCCACCGGGGAGCTGTTTTTT	CASSRDATGELFF
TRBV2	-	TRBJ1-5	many	TGTGCCAGCAGTCGCTTTCTTAATCAGCCCCAGCATTTT	CASSRFLNQPQHF
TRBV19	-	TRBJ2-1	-	TGTGCCAGTAGTCCGCTCAGTGGGAATGAGCAGTTCTTC	CASSPLSGNEQFF
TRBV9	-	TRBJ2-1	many	TGTGCCAGCAGCGTACGCCTCCTTCCCGATGAGCAGTTCTTC	CASSVRLLPDEQFF
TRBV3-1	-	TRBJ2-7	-	TGTGCCAGCAGCCCCGACAGGCTCCCGGGGTCTGAGCAGTACTTC	CASSPDRLPGSEQYF
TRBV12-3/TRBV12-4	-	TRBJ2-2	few	TGTGCCAGCAGTTTAGTGGGTAGAGGTCCGCTGTTTTTT	CASSLVGRGPLFF
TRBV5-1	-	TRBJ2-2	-	TGCGCCAGCAGCTCACGACACCCCGGGGAGCTGTTTTTT	CASSSRHPGELFF
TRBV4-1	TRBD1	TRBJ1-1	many	TGCGCCAGCAGAACCGGACAGGGACGTTCTGAAGCTTTCTTT	CASRTGQGRSEAFF
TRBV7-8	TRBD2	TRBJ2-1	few	TGTGCCAGCAGCCGAGGAGGGGGGCTAGCGGGAGGGAATGAGCAGTTCTTC	CASSRGGGLAGGNEQFF
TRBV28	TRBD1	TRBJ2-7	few	TGTGCCAGCAGTTTAACCGGACAGGGGGCCTACGAGCAGTACTTC	CASSLTGQGAYEQYF
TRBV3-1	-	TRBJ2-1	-	TGTGCCAGCAGCCAAGCCCTAGCGCCCCGAGGGGACAATGAGCAGTTCTTC	CASSQALAPRGDNEQFF
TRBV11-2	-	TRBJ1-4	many	TGTGCCAGCAGCTTAAGGGGGATTGATGAAAAACTGTTTTTT	CASSLRGIDEKLFF
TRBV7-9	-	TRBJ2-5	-	TGTGCCAGCAGCTCCGGACTATCCGGGACCCAGTACTTC	CASSSGLSGTQYF
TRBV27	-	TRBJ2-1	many	TGTGCCAGCTGGAGGGGAAGCGCACCCTACAATGAGCAGTTCTTC	CASWRGSAPYNEQFF
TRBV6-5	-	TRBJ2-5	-	TGTGCCAGCAGTTACTCGGCAGGGTGGGAGACCCAGTACTTC	CASSYSAGWETQYF
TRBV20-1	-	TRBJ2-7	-	TGCAGTGCCAGCGGCGGGACGTCCTACGAGCAGTACTTC	CSASGGTSYEQYF
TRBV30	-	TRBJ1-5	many	TGTGCCTGGAGTGGGAACAGCTTTCAGCCCCAGCATTTT	CAWSGNSFQPQHF
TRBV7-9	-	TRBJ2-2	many	TGTGCCATAAAGGTCCGGGAGACGCACGGGGAGCTGTTTTTT	CAIKVRETHGELFF
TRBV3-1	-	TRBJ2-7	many	TGTGCCAGCAGCCGGGGCGTGTACGAGCAGTACTTC	CASSRGVYEQYF
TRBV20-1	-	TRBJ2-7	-	TGCAGTGCTAGTCGGTCTTCTCTTTCCTACGAGCAGTACTTC	CSASRSSLSYEQYF
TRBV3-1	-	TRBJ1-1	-	TGTGCCAGCAGCCATACCGGGACTGCCGGGGCCAAAGCTTTCTTT	CASSHTGTAGAKAFF
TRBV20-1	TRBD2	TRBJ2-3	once	TGCAGCGCTAGTGCGGGAGGTTACACAGATACGCAGTATTTT	CSASAGGYTDTQYF
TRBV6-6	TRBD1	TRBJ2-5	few	TGTGCCAGCCGGGACAGGGGGCGCCCCGGGACCCAGTACTTC	CASRDRGRPGTQYF
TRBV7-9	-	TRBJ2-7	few	TGTGCCAGCAGCTTGGCCGGGACAACCTACGAGCAGTACTTC	CASSLAGTTYEQYF